These 24 T cell receptor beta chains were all obtained from the same sample, sequenced in a study of T cells after yellow fever vaccination (dated by TCRdb to about 2019). Read against the paper, the sample's treatment or condition label means: live attenuated yellow fever vaccine strain. Libraries were made using 5' RACE. TCRdb shows the sequencer as Illumina HiSeq 2500. TCRdb trimmed public reads at Q25 via fastp, called clones via MiXCR and kept in-frame beta chains. Identical CDR3 protein sequences are pooled into one entry, listed with their most common genes and DNA. In this sample the table shows a few hundred thousand distinct CDR3 sequences, roughly 11% of which occur a single time. Less than 20% of the sample goes to the ten largest clones. The sequenced sample was PBMCs, obtained on the day of the first yellow fever vaccination. The receptors shown here come from a young man who received the YFV17D yellow fever vaccine.

In its sample, this clonotype was seen a few times. J is TRBJ1-6 and V is TRBV6-5, with unresolved D. The V and J ends lost 4 bases and 6 bases respectively, with 10 bases between them. The CDR3 contains 14 residues. Germline V CDR1 and CDR2: MNHEY, SVGAGI. The CDR3 bases are TGTGCCAGCAGTTGGGGAAGGGCTAATTCACCCCTCCACTTT. Its protein product is CASSWGRANSPLHF.

The sample holds a few counts of this clonotype. The gene calls are TRBV18 and TRBJ1-5; D gene uncertain. From germline, CDR1 is KGHSH and CDR2 LQKENI. Deletions cut 2 bases from V and 1 base from J, with 6 bases between. CDR3 length: 14 residues. The CDR3 bases are TGTGCCAGCTCACCAGGGGTGAGCAATCAGCCCCAGCATTTT. It is translated as CASSPGVSNQPQHF. Complete variable domain (other parts from reference TRBV18 and TRBJ1-5): NAGVMQNPRHLVRRRGQEARLRCSPMKGHSHVYWYRQLPEEGLKFMVYLQKENIIDESGMPKERFSAEFPKEGPSILRIQQVVRGDSAAYFCASSPGVSNQPQHFGDGTRLSIL.

The gene calls are TRBV5-1 and TRBJ1-3; TRBD1 aligns across 7 bases. The V gene end was trimmed by 5 bases and the J gene end by 0 bases; junction bases not matched to a gene: 8. There are 16 residues in the CDR3. Germline V gene sequence: CDR1 SGHRS, CDR2 YFSETQ. As DNA, the CDR3 is TGCGCCAGCAGTCCCGGGACAGACAGCTCTGGAAACACCATATATTTT. It codes for CASSPGTDSSGNTIYF.

This clonotype was seen only a few times. This chain joins TRBV4-1 and TRBJ2-3, with D unresolved. The germline CDR1 and CDR2 sequences are MGHRA and YSYEKL. The CDR3 spans 17 residues. V lost 1 base and J 0 bases, leaving 14 bases between the germline ends. This CDR3 is CASSQGAARRSTDTQYF. CDR3 DNA sequence: TGCGCCAGCAGCCAAGGAGCTGCTCGTCGGAGCACAGATACGCAGTATTTT.

This chain uses TRBV24-1 with TRBJ2-6, with a tentative D call TRBD1 (5 bases). V gave up 1 base and J gave up 0 bases, with 6 bases separating them. The CDR3 extends over 16 amino acids. Per the germline V gene, CDR1 is KGHDR and CDR2 is SFDVKD. The CDR3 is CATSDFGASGANVLTF. The CDR3 nucleotides are TGTGCCACCAGTGATTTTGGGGCCTCTGGGGCCAACGTCCTGACTTTC.

The table lists this clonotype with a few counts. The V and J genes are TRBV6-6 and TRBJ1-2; no clear D gene. CDR3 length: 13 residues. Per germline, CDR1 MNHNY and CDR2 SVGAGI (reference sequence). Trimming shortened V by 11 bases and J by 0 bases, and 13 bases separated the two germline ends. CDR3 sequence (DNA): TGTGCCGGGAAAAGGCCTCCTAACTATGGCTACACCTTC. Its protein product is CAGKRPPNYGYTF.

In this sample, this clonotype turned up a few times. The gene calls are TRBV9 and TRBJ2-4, with 8 bases aligning to TRBD1. The CDR3 is made up of 17 amino acids. The V gene end was trimmed by 0 bases and the J gene end by 0 bases; junction bases not matched to a gene: 5. Germline lookup yields CDR1 SGDLS and CDR2 YYNGEE. The CDR3 is CASSVGSGGLAKNIQYF. CDR3 bases: TGTGCCAGCAGCGTAGGGTCAGGGGGCCTAGCCAAAAACATTCAGTACTTC.

V gene TRBV7-9 combines with J gene TRBJ2-7; D is uncertain. Germline V lookup: CDR1 SEHNR, CDR2 FQNEAQ (reference sequence). V was clipped by 5 bases and J by 6 bases, with 11 bases between them. There are 12 residues in the CDR3. CDR3 loop: CASSRDVGEQYV. DNA of the CDR3: TGTGCCAGCAGCCGCGACGTGGGCGAGCAGTACGTC.

This clonotype was found many times. The chain links TRBV29-1 to TRBJ2-7; perhaps TRBD2 as D (5 bases). The CDR3 spans 12 residues. The V end was cut by 7 bases, the J end by 4 bases, with 14 bases between. The germline V gene has CDR1 SQVTM and CDR2 ANQGSEA. Here the CDR3 reads CSAAGERYEQYF. CDR3 sequence (DNA): TGCAGCGCTGCCGGGGAACGTTACGAGCAGTACTTC.

V and J are TRBV7-2 and TRBJ2-5, with 8 bases matching TRBD1. The CDR3 totals 15 residues. Looked up from germline, CDR1 is SGHTA and CDR2 is FQGNSA. V gave up 3 bases and J gave up 5 bases; unmatched junction bases: 8. The CDR3 region is CASSLNRGETETQYF. CDR3 DNA sequence: TGTGCCAGCAGCTTGAACAGGGGGGAGACGGAGACCCAGTACTTC.

This clonotype was seen a few times. The gene calls are TRBV6-1 and TRBJ1-5; the D is unclear. Germline V CDR1 and CDR2: MNHNS, SASEGT. The CDR3 spans 13 residues. Trimming cost V 8 bases and J 3 bases, with 11 bases left between them. The DNA of the CDR3 is TGTGCCAGCTCCGACTACTTCAATCAGCCCCAGCATTTT. Translated: CASSDYFNQPQHF.

Only a few counts were recorded for this clonotype. The J gene is TRBJ2-5, the V gene TRBV7-2; D assignment may be TRBD1 or TRBD2 (5 bases each). The CDR3 spans 14 residues. Trimming took 5 bases from V and 2 from J, leaving 12 bases between them. Germline V gene lookup returns CDR1 SGHTA and CDR2 FQGNSA. CDR3 coding DNA: TGTGCCAGCAGCCCCTACGGGACGCAAGAGACCCAGTACTTC. It is translated as CASSPYGTQETQYF.

This clonotype was seen a few times. The chain carries TRBV23-1 and TRBJ2-7; 7 bases map to TRBD2. TRBV23-1 is an ORF; its function is uncertain. The CDR3 length is 19 residues. The ends lost 2 bases at V and 10 bases at J; junction bases unmatched: 26. CDR3 nucleotide sequence: TGCGCCAGCAGTCAAGTCAGGTGGCAGCTTCGCGCGCGGGGGATTGGACAGTACGTC. Translation gives CASSQVRWQLRARGIGQYV.

The rearrangement uses TRBV5-4 and TRBJ2-3, with D possibly TRBD1 on 6 matching bases. Trimming pared 4 bases from V and 6 bases from J, leaving 15 bases between. CDR1 is SGHNT, CDR2 YYREEE, per germline (reference sequence). The CDR3 length is 14 residues. Here the CDR3 DNA reads TGTGCCAGCAGCCAGCCAGGGGCCAGGGATACGCAGTATTTT. Protein: CASSQPGARDTQYF.

This clonotype was found a few times. The V call is TRBV4-1, the J call TRBJ2-7; tentative D call: TRBD2 (5 bases). The CDR3 contains 13 residues. Trimming shortened V by 0 bases and J by 7 bases, and 10 bases separated the two germline ends. CDR1 and CDR2 (germline): MGHRA, YSYEKL. The CDR3, as DNA: TGCGCCAGCAGCCAAGAACGGGGAAGTGAGCAGTACGTC. Translated, it gives CASSQERGSEQYV.

The V call is TRBV29-1, the J call TRBJ2-3; 12 nucleotides agree with TRBD2. This CDR3 has 15 amino acids. Germline loops: CDR1 SQVTM, CDR2 ANQGSEA. Losses at the gene ends were 5 bases for V and 3 bases for J; bases not matched to a gene: 6. CDR3 residues: CSVSTSGGGTDTQYF. The CDR3 bases are TGCAGCGTTTCGACTAGCGGGGGAGGTACAGATACGCAGTATTTT.

The chain links TRBV19 to TRBJ1-1; D gene ambiguous. Between the trimmed V and J ends, which lost 3 bases and 1 base, there was a span of 15 bases. Germline V gene lookup returns CDR1 LNHDA and CDR2 SQIVND (reference sequence). There are 16 residues in the CDR3. CDR3 residues: CASSIHRGFQNTEAFF. The CDR3 nucleotides are TGTGCCAGTAGTATCCATCGGGGTTTTCAGAACACTGAAGCTTTCTTT.

This clonotype was counted many times. V gene TRBV6-4 combines with J gene TRBJ2-4; a possible D gene is TRBD1 (6 bases). The V gene's germline CDR1 is MRHNA and CDR2 SNTAGT. Trimming cost V 6 bases and J 0 bases, with 12 bases left between them. The CDR3 covers 15 residues. The CDR3 DNA is TGTGCCAGCAGCGGGACATCACGAGCCAAAAACATTCAGTACTTC. Translation: CASSGTSRAKNIQYF.

The CDR3 protein is CASSPKARTRSPYNEQFF. CDR3 nucleotide sequence: TGCGCCAGCAGCCCCAAAGCACGGACGAGGAGCCCCTACAATGAGCAGTTCTTC. The chain carries TRBV4-3 and TRBJ2-1; D remains ambiguous. Germline V gene lookup returns CDR1 LGHNA and CDR2 YSLEER. This CDR3 is 18 amino acids long. The germline V and J ends were trimmed by 4 bases and 2 bases, with 21 bases remaining between them.

The genes are TRBV5-1 and TRBJ2-7; possible D gene TRBD1, 5 bases. The CDR3 is 15 amino acids. V was pared by 4 bases and J by 4 bases, with 18 bases between. Germline CDR1 SGHRS, CDR2 YFSETQ. Here the CDR3 reads CASSPPGSKGYEQYF. The CDR3 DNA follows: TGCGCCAGCAGCCCCCCTGGTAGTAAGGGGTACGAGCAGTACTTC.

This chain uses TRBV12-3 or TRBV12-4 with TRBJ2-4, with 11 bases fitting TRBD1. The trim removed 6 bases at V and 8 bases at J, leaving 15 bases unmatched. This CDR3 spans 17 amino acids. The CDR3 bases are TGTGCCAGCAGCCCGAGGACAGGGGGCTCTGGTTTGGACATTCAGTACTTC. The encoded protein is CASSPRTGGSGLDIQYF.

The table lists this clonotype with a few counts. This chain links TRBV29-1 with TRBJ2-1, with D possibly being TRBD2 (6 bases). Germline assignment: CDR1 SQVTM and CDR2 ANQGSEA. The CDR3 is made up of 14 amino acids. V lost 7 bases to trimming and J lost 8 bases, with 21 bases between them. This chain's CDR3 is CSAPGTGGLDEQFF. The CDR3 DNA reads TGCAGCGCTCCCGGGACTGGTGGTCTGGATGAGCAGTTCTTC.

This clonotype was recorded once. The chain couples TRBV20-1 to TRBJ2-3, with D uncertain. Between the trimmed V and J ends, which lost 8 bases and 0 bases, there was a span of 15 bases. The CDR3 runs to 14 residues. Germline V CDR1 and CDR2: DFQATT, SNEGSKA (reference sequence). DNA of the CDR3: TGCAGTACCACCCGCGGTTCAAGCACAGATACGCAGTATTTT. Its protein is CSTTRGSSTDTQYF.

This sequence joins TRBV5-1 and TRBJ2-1; possibly TRBD2 for D (6 bases). The CDR3 length is 14 residues. Germline CDR1 and CDR2: SGHRS and YFSETQ. V was pared by 0 bases and J by 8 bases, with 12 bases between. The CDR3 is CASSLGGDIHEQFF. The CDR3 DNA reads TGCGCCAGCAGCTTGGGGGGGGATATCCATGAGCAGTTCTTC.